This T cell receptor (beta chain) was recorded in a study of T-cell reconstitution after alpha-beta-depleted transplantation in children. Study-wide findings and caveats: Approximately two months post-transplant, alpha-beta T cells reportedly originated from several hundred expanded graft clones. Newly produced T cells mostly provided counts and TCRbeta diversity after one year, as hyperexpanded clones declined.

Unique molecular identifiers were incorporated during preparation of the TCRbeta library. TCRdb ran MiXCR on the PCR reads and lists one entry per CDR3 protein. The table records several thousand distinct CDR3 sequences, around 23% of them present only once. This clonotype was detected only once. Its cognate antigen is unknown. The CDR3 covers 12 residues. CDR1 LGHDT and CDR2 YNNKEL come from the germline V gene (reference sequence). The V and J ends lost 10 bases and 9 bases respectively, with 16 bases between them. The chain employs TRBV3-1 and TRBJ1-5, with no clear D. The sample consisted of PBMCs, mostly from graft donor cells, taken 60 days after TCRalphabeta/CD19-depleted stem cell transplant. This TCR was recovered from a boy under two years old who had a stem cell transplant for SCID, so the T cells may come from the graft donor. CDR3 in DNA: TGTGCCATCTGTTTAATGGCGCCGCCCCAGCATTTT. This sequence encodes CAICLMAPPQHF.